The 21 T cell receptor beta chains listed next were all sequenced from one sample in a study of T cells in Graves' hyperthyroidism and ophthalmopathy (dated by TCRdb to the late 2010s). The method behind the library was multiplex PCR. Sequencing used an Illumina HiSeq 2000. The TCR beta CDR3 regions were amplified from the RNA transcripts. The first round of RT-PCR for the TCR CDR3 was performed with the HTBI primer set and the Qiagen OneStep RT-PCR kit. TCRdb's own reprocessing of the public reads used fastp at Q25 and MiXCR and kept productive beta chains. Entries are consolidated by CDR3 protein sequence, retaining the most common genes and DNA. In this sample the table shows 700,000 to 950,000 distinct CDR3 sequences, 35% of which occur a single time. The ten largest make up roughly 30% of the sample. Material: blood. These receptors originate from a woman aged 40-49 years with Graves' hyperthyroidism.

This clonotype was detected only a few times. The chain combines TRBV24-1 with TRBJ1-3; no reliable D call. Germline assignment: CDR1 KGHDR and CDR2 SFDVKD. This CDR3 is built from 14 residues. V was shortened by 2 bases and J by 4 bases, with 8 bases between the two germline ends. The CDR3 here is CATSDSTLGNTIYF. DNA of the CDR3: TGTGCCACCAGTGATTCGACCTTGGGAAACACCATATATTTT.

A word on this clonotype: A junction end diverges from the germline sequence, so it may reflect a read error. This chain uses TRBV7-2 with TRBJ2-7, with TRBD1 as a possible D gene (6 bases). The J call may be mistaken, given a closer DNA end match to TRBJ2-1. Germline V gene data show CDR1 as SGHTA and CDR2 as FQGNSA. The CDR3 is 12 residues long. CDR3 DNA: TGTGCCATCAGCAAACAGGGCTCTGAGCAGTTCTTC. Amino acids: CAISKQGSEQFF.

On this clonotype itself: The conserved closing phenylalanine or tryptophan is absent in this CDR3, likely reflecting a read error. V usage is TRBV12-3 or TRBV12-4 and J usage is TRBJ1-2, with D perhaps matching TRBD1 (6 bases). Trimming removed 6 bases from V and 7 bases from J, with 15 bases in between. The CDR3 sequence is 13 residues long. CDR3 sequence reads: CASSLGAGFGYTL. CDR3 nucleotides: TGTGCCAGCAGCTTGGGGGCAGGCTTTGGCTACACCCTC.

Many counts were recorded for this clonotype. CDR3 region: CASSPVPGGEQYF. CDR3 bases: TGTGCCAGCAGCCCCGTACCCGGGGGCGAGCAGTACTTC. V is TRBV7-6 and J is TRBJ2-7, with D possibly matching TRBD2 (6 bases). The CDR3 sequence is 13 residues long. Trimming stripped 5 bases from V and 6 bases from J, with 14 bases between. Germline CDR1 and CDR2: SGHVS and FNYEAQ.

J is TRBJ2-7 and V is TRBV12-3 or TRBV12-4; 9 bases line up with TRBD2. Trimming at V came to 2 bases and at J to 4 bases, leaving 9 bases not matched to a gene. The CDR3 extends over 16 amino acids. The CDR3 DNA follows: TGTGCCAGCAGTTTAATGATTCGTAGCGGGAGTTACGAGCAGTACTTC. This encodes CASSLMIRSGSYEQYF.

The J gene is TRBJ1-1, the V gene TRBV5-1, with D uncertain. The CDR3 is 13 residues long. V was shortened by 4 bases and J by 5 bases, with 12 bases between the two germline ends. Germline-derived CDR1 and CDR2 are SGHRS and YFSETQ. CDR3 amino acids: CASSADDLTEAFF. In nucleotides, the CDR3 is TGCGCCAGCAGCGCGGATGATTTGACTGAAGCTTTCTTT.

The chain is built from TRBV7-2 and TRBJ2-7; 13 nucleotides agree with TRBD2. V lost 5 bases to trimming and J lost 2 bases; unmatched junction nucleotides: 15. Germline V CDR1 and CDR2: SGHTA, FQGNSA. The CDR3 extends over 19 amino acids. CDR3 sequence (DNA): TGTGCCAGCAGCACCCGGGGGGGGACTAGCGGGACCAACGCCTACGAGCAGTACTTC. Translation: CASSTRGGTSGTNAYEQYF.

There are many counts of this clonotype. The chain has TRBV15 and TRBJ2-5; possibly TRBD1 for D (5 bases). CDR1 and CDR2 from the germline V gene are LNHNV and YYDKDF (reference sequence). The CDR3 extends over 13 amino acids. Trimming removed 9 bases at V and 1 base at J, with 12 bases between. In DNA form, the CDR3 reads TGTGCCACGACCGCCAGGGTCCAAGAGACCCAGTACTTC. This sequence encodes CATTARVQETQYF.

This clonotype appeared many times. This chain connects TRBV20-1 to TRBJ2-5, with D uncertain. V lost 3 bases to trimming and J lost 3 bases, with 11 bases between them. The CDR3 consists of 13 residues. Germline lookup yields CDR1 DFQATT and CDR2 SNEGSKA (reference sequence). The CDR3 nucleotides read TGCAGTGCTAGTAGACATCCAGAAGAGACCCAGTACTTC. Its protein is CSASRHPEETQYF.

This clonotype has more than one count but fewer than ten. The chain has TRBV25-1 and TRBJ2-7; 14 nucleotides align to TRBD2. Germline trimming cut 5 bases from V and 6 bases from J; bases unmatched to any gene: 3. Germline loops: CDR1 MGHDK, CDR2 SYGVNS. This CDR3 contains 14 residues. The CDR3 region has the DNA TGTGCCAGCAGTAGACTAGCGGGAGGGTCCGAGCAGTACTTC. Translating it yields CASSRLAGGSEQYF.

The chain has TRBV10-3 and TRBJ2-7, with TRBD1 matching 10 bases. CDR1 is ENHRY and CDR2 is SYGVKD in the germline V gene. CDR3 size: 13 residues. J was trimmed by 5 bases and V by 10 bases; bases with no gene match: 8. Written as DNA, the CDR3 is TGTGCCAGCGAGAGACAGGGGGCCCACGAGCAGTACTTC. Residues: CASERQGAHEQYF.

This clonotype turned up a few times. CDR3 in DNA: TGTGCCAGCAGTTCCACCCCAGCAGGGGGTGGGGAGACCCAGTACTTC. Encoded protein: CASSSTPAGGGETQYF. V and J are TRBV6-6 and TRBJ2-5; 7 bases align to TRBD1. Germline V gene sequence: CDR1 MNHNY, CDR2 SVGAGI (reference sequence). Trimming at V came to 4 bases and at J to 5 bases, leaving 13 bases not matched to a gene. The CDR3 contains 16 residues.

This rearrangement joins TRBV11-2 to TRBJ1-2; 9 nucleotides match TRBD1. The ends lost 1 base at V and 8 bases at J; junction bases unmatched: 11. The germline V gene has CDR1 SGHAT and CDR2 FQNNGV. This CDR3 is built from 16 residues. The DNA of the CDR3 is TGTGCCAGCAGCTTAGTTGGGACAGGGACGCTCGGGGGCTACACCTTC. Translation: CASSLVGTGTLGGYTF.

This clonotype was seen at least ten times. V and J are TRBV7-9 and TRBJ1-1; 7 bases map to TRBD1. In germline, CDR1 is SEHNR, CDR2 FQNEAQ (reference sequence). The CDR3 covers 15 residues. The J segment lost 7 bases and the V segment lost 6 bases, leaving 14 bases of the junction unmatched. This CDR3 reads CASSRTGPASGEAFF. The CDR3 DNA reads TGTGCCAGCAGTCGGACAGGCCCGGCGTCGGGTGAAGCTTTCTTT. Looking up the rest from reference TRBV7-9 and TRBJ1-1 gives the full variable domain: DTGVSQNPRHKITKRGQNVTFRCDPISEHNRLYWYRQTLGQGPEFLTYFQNEAQLEKSRLLSDRFSAERPKGSFSTLEIQRTEQGDSAMYLCASSRTGPASGEAFFGQGTRLTVV.

The gene calls are TRBV13 and TRBJ2-7; 9 nucleotides match TRBD1. Looked up from germline, CDR1 is PRHDT and CDR2 is FYEKMQ (reference sequence). V lost 5 bases and J lost 0; bases outside the gene matches: 14. The CDR3 spans 18 residues. The CDR3, as DNA: TGTGCCAGCAGCCGCGAAGGGGACAGGGCAAAACCCTCCTACGAGCAGTACTTC. Its protein is CASSREGDRAKPSYEQYF.

This clonotype was seen repeatedly, ten times or more. The chain is built from TRBV7-2 and TRBJ2-7, with D perhaps TRBD1 (6 bases). Germline assignment: CDR1 SGHTA and CDR2 FQGNSA. The CDR3 has 13 residues. Trimming pared 5 bases from V and 9 bases from J, leaving 17 bases between. The CDR3, as DNA: TGTGCCAGCAGCCCCCACAGGGAGTCGGGGCAGTACTTC. Protein: CASSPHRESGQYF.

This chain connects TRBV19 to TRBJ2-7, with 8 bases matching TRBD1. CDR1 and CDR2 from the germline V gene are LNHDA and SQIVND (reference sequence). The V and J ends lost 4 bases and 7 bases, in that order; junction bases with no gene match: 6. This CDR3 contains 13 residues. CDR3 DNA sequence: TGTGCCAGTAGTACCGGACAGGGCAATGAGCAGTACTTC. Amino acid sequence: CASSTGQGNEQYF.

Many counts were recorded for this clonotype. The chain employs TRBV2 and TRBJ1-1; D ambiguous. There are 12 residues in the CDR3. Per germline, CDR1 SNHLY and CDR2 FYNNEI. V was cut by 7 bases and J by 4 bases, with 10 bases left in between. CDR3 region: CASKSRVTEAFF. CDR3 nucleotide sequence: TGTGCCAGCAAATCGAGGGTCACTGAAGCTTTCTTT.

In its sample, this clonotype was seen many times. This rearrangement joins TRBV15 to TRBJ1-3; D is unclear. V was clipped by 0 bases and J by 0 bases, with 9 bases between them. The CDR3 is made up of 16 amino acids. Germline CDR1 is LNHNV and CDR2 is YYDKDF (reference sequence). DNA for the CDR3: TGTGCCACCAGCAGAGATACACAGCCCTCTGGAAACACCATATATTTT. Residues: CATSRDTQPSGNTIYF.

In its sample, this clonotype was seen many times. This chain joins TRBV7-2 and TRBJ2-7; D may be TRBD1 or TRBD2 (5 bases each). The germline V gene encodes CDR1 SGHTA and CDR2 FQGNSA. Trimming removed 2 bases from V and 3 bases from J, with 14 bases in between. The CDR3 spans 15 residues. This chain's CDR3 is CASSLTGLFNYEQYF. Here the CDR3 DNA reads TGTGCCAGCAGCTTAACGGGGCTATTTAACTACGAGCAGTACTTC.

The chain links TRBV4-1 to TRBJ2-5; D possibly corresponds to TRBD1 (5 bases). CDR1 MGHRA and CDR2 YSYEKL come from the germline V gene. This CDR3 is built from 15 residues. Trimming removed 4 bases from V and 0 bases from J, with 12 bases in between. This CDR3 is CASSPPYRYQETQYF. As DNA, the CDR3 is TGCGCCAGCAGCCCGCCCTACAGGTACCAAGAGACCCAGTACTTC.